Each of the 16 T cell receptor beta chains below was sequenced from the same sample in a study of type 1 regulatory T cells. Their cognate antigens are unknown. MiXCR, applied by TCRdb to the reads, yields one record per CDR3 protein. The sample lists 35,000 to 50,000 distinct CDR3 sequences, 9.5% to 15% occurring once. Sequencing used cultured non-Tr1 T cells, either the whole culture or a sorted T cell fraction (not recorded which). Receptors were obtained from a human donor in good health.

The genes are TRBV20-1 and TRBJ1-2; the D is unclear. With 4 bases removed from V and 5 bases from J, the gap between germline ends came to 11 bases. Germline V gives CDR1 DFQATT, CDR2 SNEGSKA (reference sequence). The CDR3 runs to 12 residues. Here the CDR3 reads CSANRALYGYTF. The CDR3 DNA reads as TGCAGTGCTAATAGGGCTTTATATGGCTACACCTTC.

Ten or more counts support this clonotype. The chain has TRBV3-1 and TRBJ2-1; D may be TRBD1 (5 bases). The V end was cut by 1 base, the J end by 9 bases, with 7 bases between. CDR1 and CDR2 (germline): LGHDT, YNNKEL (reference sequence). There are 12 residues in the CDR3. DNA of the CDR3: TGTGCCAGCAGCCAAGTTCAGGGTGAGCAGTTCTTC. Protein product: CASSQVQGEQFF.

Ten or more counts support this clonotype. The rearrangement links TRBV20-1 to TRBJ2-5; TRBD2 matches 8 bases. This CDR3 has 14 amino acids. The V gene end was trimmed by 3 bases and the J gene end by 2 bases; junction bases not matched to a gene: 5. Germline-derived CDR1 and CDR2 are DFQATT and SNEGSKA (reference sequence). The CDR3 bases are TGCAGTGCTAGGAAAACTAGCGGTCAAGAGACCCAGTACTTC. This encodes CSARKTSGQETQYF.

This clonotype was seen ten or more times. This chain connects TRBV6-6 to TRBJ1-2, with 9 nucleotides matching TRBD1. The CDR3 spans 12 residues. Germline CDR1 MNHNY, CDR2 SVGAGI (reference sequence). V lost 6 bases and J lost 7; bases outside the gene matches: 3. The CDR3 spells CASRDRGGGYTF. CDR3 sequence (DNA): TGTGCCAGCAGGGACAGGGGTGGTGGCTACACCTTC.

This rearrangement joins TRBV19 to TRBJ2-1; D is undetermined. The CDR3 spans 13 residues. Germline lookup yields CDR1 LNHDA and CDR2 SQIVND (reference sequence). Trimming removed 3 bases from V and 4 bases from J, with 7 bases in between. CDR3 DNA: TGTGCCAGTAGTATTAGGCAGTACAATGAGCAGTTCTTC. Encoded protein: CASSIRQYNEQFF. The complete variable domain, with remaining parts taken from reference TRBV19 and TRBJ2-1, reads DGGITQSPKYLFRKEGQNVTLSCEQNLNHDAMYWYRQDPGQGLRLIYYSQIVNDFQKGDIAEGYSVSREKKESFPLTVTSAQKNPTAFYLCASSIRQYNEQFFGPGTRLTVL.

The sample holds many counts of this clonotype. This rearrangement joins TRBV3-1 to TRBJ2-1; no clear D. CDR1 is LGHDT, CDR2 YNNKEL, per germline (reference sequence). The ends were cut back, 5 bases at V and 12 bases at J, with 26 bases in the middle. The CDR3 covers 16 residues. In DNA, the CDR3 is TGTGCCAGCAGCTCAAGAAGTCGGCTGGGGAACGTCGGGCAGTTCTTC. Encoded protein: CASSSRSRLGNVGQFF.

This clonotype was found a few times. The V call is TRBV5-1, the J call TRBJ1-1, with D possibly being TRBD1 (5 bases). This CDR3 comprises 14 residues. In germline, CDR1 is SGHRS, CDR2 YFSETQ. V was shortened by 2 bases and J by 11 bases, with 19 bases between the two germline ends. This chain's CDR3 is CASSFSTGTSIAFF. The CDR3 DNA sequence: TGCGCCAGCAGCTTCTCCACCGGGACTTCGATCGCTTTCTTT.

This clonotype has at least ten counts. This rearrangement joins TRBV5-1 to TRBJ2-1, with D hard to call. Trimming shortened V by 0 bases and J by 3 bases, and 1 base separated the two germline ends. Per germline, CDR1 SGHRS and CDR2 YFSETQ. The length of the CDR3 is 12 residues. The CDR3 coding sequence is TGCGCCAGCAGCTTGGACTACAATGAGCAGTTCTTC. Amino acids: CASSLDYNEQFF.

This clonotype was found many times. CDR3 loop: CASSPWGQETQYF. In DNA form, the CDR3 reads TGTGCCAGCAGTCCCTGGGGGCAAGAGACCCAGTACTTC. This chain uses TRBV5-8 with TRBJ2-5, with D perhaps given as TRBD1 or TRBD2 (5 bases each). Trimming stripped 5 bases from V and 2 bases from J, with 10 bases between. This CDR3 has 13 amino acids. Germline CDR1 reads SGHTS; CDR2 reads YDEGEE.

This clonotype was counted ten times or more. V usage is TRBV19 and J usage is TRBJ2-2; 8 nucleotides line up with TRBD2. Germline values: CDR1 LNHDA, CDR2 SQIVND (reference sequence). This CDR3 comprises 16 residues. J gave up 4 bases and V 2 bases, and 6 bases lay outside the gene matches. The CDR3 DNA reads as TGTGCCAGTAGTATACCTAGCGGGCGGGGCACCGGGGAGCTGTTTTTT. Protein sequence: CASSIPSGRGTGELFF.

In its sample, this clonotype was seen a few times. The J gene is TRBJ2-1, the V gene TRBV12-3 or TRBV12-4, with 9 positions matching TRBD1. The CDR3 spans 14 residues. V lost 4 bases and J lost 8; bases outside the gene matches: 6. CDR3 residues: CASSSRQGGDEQFF. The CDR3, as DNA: TGTGCCAGCAGTTCGAGACAGGGGGGCGATGAGCAGTTCTTC.

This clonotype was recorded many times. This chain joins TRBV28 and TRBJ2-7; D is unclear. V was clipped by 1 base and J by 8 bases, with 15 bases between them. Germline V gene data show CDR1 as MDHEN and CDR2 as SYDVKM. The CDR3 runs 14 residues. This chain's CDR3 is CASSLYQTPPQQYF. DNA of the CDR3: TGTGCCAGCAGTTTATACCAGACCCCCCCCCAGCAGTACTTC.

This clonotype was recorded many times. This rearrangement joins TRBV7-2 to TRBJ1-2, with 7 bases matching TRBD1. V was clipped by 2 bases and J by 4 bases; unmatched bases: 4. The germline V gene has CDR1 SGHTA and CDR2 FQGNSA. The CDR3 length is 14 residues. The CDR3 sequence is CASSLFNRGYGYTF. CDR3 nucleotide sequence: TGTGCCAGCAGCTTATTCAACAGGGGCTATGGCTACACCTTC. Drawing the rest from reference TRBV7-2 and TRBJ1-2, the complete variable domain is GAGVSQSPSNKVTEKGKDVELRCDPISGHTALYWYRQSLGQGLEFLIYFQGNSAPDKSGLPSDRFSAERTGGSVSTLTIQRTQQEDSAVYLCASSLFNRGYGYTFGSGTRLTVV.

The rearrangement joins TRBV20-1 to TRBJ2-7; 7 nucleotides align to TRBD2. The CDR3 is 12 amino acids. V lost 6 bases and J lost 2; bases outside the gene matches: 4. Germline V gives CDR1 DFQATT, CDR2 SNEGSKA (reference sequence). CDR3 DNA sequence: TGCAGTGCAAGCGGGGTGGCCTACGAGCAGTACTTC. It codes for CSASGVAYEQYF.

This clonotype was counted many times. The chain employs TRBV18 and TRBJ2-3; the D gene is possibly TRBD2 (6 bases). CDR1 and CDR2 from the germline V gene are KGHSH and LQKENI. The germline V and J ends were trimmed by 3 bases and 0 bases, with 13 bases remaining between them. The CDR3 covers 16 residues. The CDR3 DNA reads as TGTGCCAGCTCACCGTCCAAGGGGACTAGCACAGATACGCAGTATTTT. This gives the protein CASSPSKGTSTDTQYF.

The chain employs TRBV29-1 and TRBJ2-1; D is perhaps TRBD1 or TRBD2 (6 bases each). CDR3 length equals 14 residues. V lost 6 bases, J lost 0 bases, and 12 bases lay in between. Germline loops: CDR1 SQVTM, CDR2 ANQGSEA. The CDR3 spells CSVGQTSSYNEQFF. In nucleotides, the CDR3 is TGCAGCGTAGGACAGACTAGCTCCTACAATGAGCAGTTCTTC.